The next 9 T cell receptor beta chains were all read from a single sample in a study of CD8 T cells in Susac syndrome. It was with random hexamers that about 0.45 to 1 ug RNA was reverse transcribed. From the immunoSEQ multiplex PCR reads, TCRdb called clonotypes with MiXCR, one entry per CDR3 protein. The data hold about 250,000 distinct CDR3 sequences, with roughly 95% observed a single time. Sequenced input: CD4+ T cells from PBMCs. The receptors originated from a human donor with multiple sclerosis.

J is TRBJ2-7 and V is TRBV20-1; D remains ambiguous. Germline V CDR1 and CDR2: DFQATT, SNEGSKA (reference sequence). CDR3 length equals 13 residues. The V end was cut by 3 bases, the J end by 5 bases, with 14 bases between. The CDR3: CSASIPALDEQYV. Here the CDR3 DNA reads TGCAGTGCTAGTATACCAGCCCTGGACGAGCAGTACGTC.

The V and J genes are TRBV24-1 and TRBJ2-2, with D uncertain. This CDR3 is 15 amino acids long. CDR1 and CDR2 (germline): KGHDR, SFDVKD. Between the trimmed V and J ends, which lost 1 base and 8 bases, there was a span of 13 bases. CDR3 sequence (DNA): TGTGCCACCAGTGATTTCGGTGCCCGGGTGGGGGAGCTGTTTTTT. Translating gives CATSDFGARVGELFF.

With regard to this clonotype: The junction does not match germline at one end; this may be a read error. This chain links TRBV4-2 with TRBJ2-3, with D perhaps matching TRBD1 or TRBD2 (7 bases each). The germline CDR1 and CDR2 sequences are LGHNA and YNFKEQ. This CDR3 has 15 amino acids. CDR3 residues: CASRQGRGGRDTQYF. The CDR3 DNA reads as TGTGCCAGCAGGCAAGGCAGGGGGGGCAGAGATACGCAGTATTTT.

The chain recombines TRBV18 with TRBJ2-2; 10 positions match TRBD2. This CDR3 is 20 amino acids long. Germline V gives CDR1 KGHSH, CDR2 LQKENI. The V gene end was trimmed by 3 bases and the J gene end by 3 bases; junction bases not matched to a gene: 16. The CDR3 coding sequence is TGTGCCAGCTCACCGCAAGGACTAGCGGTCCGGTATGGGGACACCGGGGAGCTGTTTTTT. Encoded protein: CASSPQGLAVRYGDTGELFF.

The genes are TRBV25-1 and TRBJ1-3; D remains ambiguous. The germline CDR1 and CDR2 sequences are MGHDK and SYGVNS. Trimming took 1 base from V and 0 from J, leaving 10 bases between them. CDR3 size: 16 residues. CDR3 in DNA: TGTGCCAGCAGTGAATTAGTGGGAATCTCTGGAAACACCATATATTTT. It yields the protein CASSELVGISGNTIYF.

This clonotype was found a few times. The chain joins TRBV12-3 or TRBV12-4 to TRBJ1-5; tentatively, D is TRBD1 (5 bases). With 5 bases removed from V and 7 bases from J, the gap between germline ends came to 12 bases. The CDR3 spans 13 residues. The CDR3 nucleotides are TGTGCCAGCAGTAGGACGTGGGGGCAGCCCCAGCATTTT. This gives the protein CASSRTWGQPQHF.

This chain uses TRBV28 with TRBJ2-5; D unclear. Trimming took off 3 bases at V and 4 bases at J, with 6 bases between the two ends. Germline CDR1 is MDHEN and CDR2 is SYDVKM. This CDR3 has 12 residues. CDR3 loop: CASSFTAETQYF. CDR3 bases: TGTGCCAGCAGTTTTACCGCAGAGACCCAGTACTTC.

V usage is TRBV9 and J usage is TRBJ2-1; D call uncertain. The CDR3 length is 15 residues. Germline loops: CDR1 SGDLS, CDR2 YYNGEE. Trimming took 2 bases from V and 3 from J, leaving 12 bases between them. The CDR3 DNA reads as TGTGCCAGCAGCGTTAGTTCGGGCGACTACAATGAGCAGTTCTTC. It codes for CASSVSSGDYNEQFF.

Written as DNA, the CDR3 is TGTGCCAGCAGTTTATTAGGGGATCAGGAGACCCAGTACTTC. Amino acid sequence: CASSLLGDQETQYF. V and J are TRBV27 and TRBJ2-5; D perhaps matches TRBD1 (5 bases). V was trimmed by 1 base and J by 5 bases, leaving 11 bases between them. Germline-derived CDR1 and CDR2 are MNHEY and SMNVEV (reference sequence). This CDR3 is built from 14 residues.